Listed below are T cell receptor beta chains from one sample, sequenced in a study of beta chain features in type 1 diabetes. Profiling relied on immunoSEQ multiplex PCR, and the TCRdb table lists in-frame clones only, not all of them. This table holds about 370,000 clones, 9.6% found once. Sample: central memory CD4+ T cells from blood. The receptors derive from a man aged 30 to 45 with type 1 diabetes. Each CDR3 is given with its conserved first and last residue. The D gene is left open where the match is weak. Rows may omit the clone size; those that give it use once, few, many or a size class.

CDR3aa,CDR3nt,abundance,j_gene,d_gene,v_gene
CASSPPSLPGELFF,TGTGCCAGCTCACCGCCTTCCCTCCCCGGGGAGCTGTTTTTT,.,TRBJ2-2,.,TRBV18
CASSSQGGDQPQHF,TGCGCCAGCAGCTCCCAGGGAGGCGATCAGCCCCAGCATTTT,.,TRBJ1-5,.,TRBV5-1
CASSEMGGETQYF,TGTGCCAGCAGTGAAATGGGGGGAGAGACCCAGTACTTC,few,TRBJ2-5,.,TRBV6-1
CAWSRGLEYETQYF,TGTGCCTGGAGCAGGGGGCTGGAATATGAGACCCAGTACTTC,.,TRBJ2-5,TRBD1,TRBV30
CASSLVERDGEQFF,TGTGCCAGCAGCTTGGTCGAGCGGGATGGTGAGCAGTTCTTC,few,TRBJ2-1,TRBD2,TRBV11-2
CASSFTGSYEQYF,TGCGCCAGCAGCTTCACAGGATCCTACGAGCAGTACTTC,.,TRBJ2-7,.,TRBV5-1
CASSPSSGSGEQYF,TGTGCCAGCAGCCCAAGTAGCGGTTCGGGCGAGCAGTACTTC,.,TRBJ2-7,.,TRBV11-2
CASTAYDGGANTGELFF,TGTGCCAGCACCGCGTATGACGGGGGGGCGAACACCGGGGAGCTGTTTTTT,few,TRBJ2-2,TRBD2,TRBV9
CASSYDGLVSNQPQHF,TGTGCCAGCAGTTACGATGGGTTGGTGAGCAATCAGCCCCAGCATTTT,.,TRBJ1-5,.,TRBV6-6
CASSLVGQGRLFF,TGTGCCAGCAGCTTAGTCGGACAGGGACGGCTGTTTTTT,.,TRBJ2-2,TRBD1,TRBV7-8
CASRILTVNGELFF,TGTGCCAGTAGAATTTTGACGGTTAACGGGGAGCTGTTTTTT,.,TRBJ2-2,.,TRBV19